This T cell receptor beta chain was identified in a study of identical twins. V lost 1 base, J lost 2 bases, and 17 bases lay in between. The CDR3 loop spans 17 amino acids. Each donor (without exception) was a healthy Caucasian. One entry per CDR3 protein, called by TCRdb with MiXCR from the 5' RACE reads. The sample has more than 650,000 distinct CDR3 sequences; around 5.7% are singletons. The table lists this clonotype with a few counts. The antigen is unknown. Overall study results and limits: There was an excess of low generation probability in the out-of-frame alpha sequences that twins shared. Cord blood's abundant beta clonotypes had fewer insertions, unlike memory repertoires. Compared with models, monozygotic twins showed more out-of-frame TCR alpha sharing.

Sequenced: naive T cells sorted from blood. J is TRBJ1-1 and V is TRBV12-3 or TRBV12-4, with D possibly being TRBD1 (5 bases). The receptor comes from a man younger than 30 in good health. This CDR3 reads CASSLVSGTGPNTEAFF. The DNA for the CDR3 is TGTGCCAGCAGTTTAGTCAGCGGGACGGGACCAAACACTGAAGCTTTCTTT.